The clone carrying this TCR beta chain was seen more than once but under ten times. The entry originates in a study of response to subunit inactivated influenza vaccine. Each CDR3 protein gets one entry after TCRdb re-called the RT-PCR reads with MiXCR. The table has 500,000 to 550,000 distinct CDR3 sequences, approximately 22% seen once; the top ten hold 2.5% to 3%. V lost 7 bases and J lost 1, with 12 bases in between. CDR3 size: 14 residues. The same data also went into a second study, on T cells expressing NK-cell markers. That source reports: Generation of TCR beta cDNA was performed by 5'RACE template switching incorporating UMIs.

The receptor was derived from a man aged 45-65 years who received an inactivated influenza vaccine. The rearrangement uses TRBV12-3 or TRBV12-4 and TRBJ2-3, with D unclear. Sequenced here: CD4+ T cells sorted from PBMCs, sampled about 11 days after vaccination. The CDR3 DNA sequence: TGTGCCAGCACCCCAAGGGCAGGCACAGATACGCAGTATTTT. Its translation is CASTPRAGTDTQYF.